The T cell receptor beta chain under discussion was sequenced for a study of blood T cell repertoires in COVID-19. In the study overall: Sources were T cells, B-cell-depleted T cells, or PBMCs; the material itself was cDNA or gDNA.

The assay was immunoSEQ multiplex PCR, and TCRdb's table has in-frame clones only and misses some. The table shows about 240,000 clones, with about 89% occurring only once. This clone appeared a few times. The sequenced sample was PBMCs or T cells enriched from blood (not recorded which). This receptor was obtained from a man aged 35-49 years who had recovered from COVID-19.

In nucleotides, the CDR3 is TGTGCCAGCAGCTTTCGCACTGAAGCTTTCTTT. Encoded protein: CASSFRTEAFF. The chain uses TRBV5-6 and TRBJ1-1; no clear D gene. Germline CDR1 is SGHDT and CDR2 is YYEEEE. This CDR3 region has 11 residues. Trimming left V 2 bases short and J 4 bases short, with 3 bases between.